The source of this TCR beta chain is a study of early T cells in non-severe SARS-CoV-2 infection. Whole-study context: From unsorted whole blood, bulk RNA was sequenced, and the chains remained unpaired. General study results and limits: Missing private and CD4 specificities, VDJdb matching favored anti-spike CD8 responses.

V was cut by 5 bases and J by 0 bases, with 14 bases left in between. The CDR3 consists of 16 residues. The germline V gene encodes CDR1 MDHEN and CDR2 SYDVKM. This clonotype was recorded at least ten times. Its antigen remains unidentified. Researchers attached unique molecular identifiers to individual cDNA molecules. TCRdb reanalysed the 5' RACE reads using MiXCR and keeps one entry per CDR3 protein. The sample lists 30,000 to 45,000 distinct CDR3 sequences, more than 4% occurring once. The chain employs TRBV28 and TRBJ1-5, with D possibly TRBD1 on 5 matching bases. The receptor comes from an adult who was a healthcare worker with PCR-confirmed SARS-CoV-2 infection or an uninfected control (not recorded which). The source material was whole blood. The CDR3 DNA reads TGTGCCAGCAGTCTCCCGTACAGGTATAGCAATCAGCCCCAGCATTTT. It is translated as CASSLPYRYSNQPQHF.